The clone carrying this T cell receptor beta chain was observed many times. The entry originates in a study of CD8 T cells in ankylosing spondylitis. TCRdb re-called the 5' RACE reads through MiXCR, storing one row per CDR3 protein. The sample has 200,000 to 250,000 distinct CDR3 sequences, 9.5% to 12% seen once; the top ten hold less than 7%. CDR1 and CDR2 from the germline V gene are SGDLS and YYNGEE. Trimming left V 5 bases short and J 7 bases short, with 9 bases between. The CDR3 is 12 amino acids. Sequenced input: blood, either unsorted or a sorted T cell fraction (not recorded which). This clonotype was sampled from a male donor with ankylosing spondylitis or in good health (not recorded which). This chain uses TRBV9 with TRBJ2-2; D ambiguous. The CDR3 region has the DNA TGTGCCAGCAGTGAATTGCGCGGGGAGCTGTTTTTT. This codes for CASSELRGELFF.